This T cell receptor (beta chain) comes out of a study of OX40 agonist ivuxolimab in advanced cancers. Across the study: Patients with prior anti-PD-1, anti-PD-L1 or anti-CTLA-4 therapy were eligible; less than 50% had some.

Profiling relied on immunoSEQ multiplex PCR, and the TCRdb table lists in-frame clones only, not all of them. The top ten clones hold around 2.9% of a sample with about 64,000 clones, 85% of them seen once. The germline gives CDR1 SGDLS, CDR2 YYNGEE. Trimming stripped 0 bases from V and 7 bases from J, with 12 bases between. This CDR3 spans 14 amino acids. The sequencing here drew on CD4+ or CD8+ T cells sorted from blood, taken in a trial of the OX40 agonist ivuxolimab. The V and J genes are TRBV9 and TRBJ2-3, with D tentatively TRBD1 (6 bases). This sequence originates from an adult with an advanced solid tumor such as melanoma, head and neck, liver or kidney cancer. The CDR3 DNA sequence: TGTGCCAGCAGCGTAGAAAGGGGGACATATACGCAGTATTTT. Protein product: CASSVERGTYTQYF.